This T cell receptor (beta chain) comes out of a study of blood T cells in healthy people across ages. General study points: The lack of PBMC sorting stopped any conclusive naive versus antigen-experienced comparison.

Sample-barcoded 5' priming and a J-beta primer mix drove a second PCR of 7 to 11 cycles. TCRdb used MiXCR to reprocess the 5' RACE reads, holding one entry per CDR3 protein. The sample comprises about 1.4 million distinct CDR3 sequences, 55% to 75% of which are singletons, and about 6.3% rests with the top ten. Germline V gene data show CDR1 as MNHEY and CDR2 as SVGAGI. This CDR3 is built from 15 residues. Germline trimming cut 4 bases from V and 8 bases from J; bases unmatched to any gene: 7. In regard to this clonotype: What it binds is unknown.

The TCR was taken from a young man in good health. This chain joins TRBV6-5 and TRBJ1-6, with TRBD1 matching 8 bases. Sequencing input: blood. CDR3 in DNA: TGTGCCAGCAGTTCCGAGGACAGGGCACATTCACCCCTCCACTTT. This gives the protein CASSSEDRAHSPLHF.